The 29 T cell receptor beta chains listed next were all sequenced from one sample in a study of graft-versus-host responses after intestinal transplantation. Researchers processed graft tissue to release intraepithelial and lamina propria lymphocytes. Libraries were prepared by immunoSEQ multiplex PCR; TCRdb keeps only in-frame clonotypes and omits some of them. The sample comprises just under 20,000 clones, approximately 79% of which are singletons, and about 8.8% rests with the top ten. The sequencing used ileum tissue, collected around 20 days after intestinal transplant. Receptor source: a human patient who received an intestinal transplant, so some T cells may come from the graft donor.

The chain links TRBV4-3 to TRBJ1-4; 8 bases line up with TRBD1. The CDR3 extends over 15 amino acids. CDR1 and CDR2 from the germline V gene are LGHNA and YSLEER. J lost 5 bases, V lost 4 bases, and 6 bases had no gene match. The CDR3 nucleotides are TGCGCCAGCAGCCCGAAGACAGGGGCAAATGAAAAACTGTTTTTT. Residues: CASSPKTGANEKLFF.

The chain links TRBV14 to TRBJ2-1; 8 bases match TRBD2. This CDR3 comprises 17 residues. Germline V gene sequence: CDR1 SGHDN, CDR2 FVKESK. V lost 1 base and J lost 4; bases outside the gene matches: 9. The CDR3 is CASSQGAETSVYNEQFF. The CDR3 DNA follows: TGTGCCAGCAGCCAAGGTGCGGAGACTAGCGTTTACAATGAGCAGTTCTTC. Full variable domain (remainder filled in from reference TRBV14 and TRBJ2-1): EAGVTQFPSHSVIEKGQTVTLRCDPISGHDNLYWYRRVMGKEIKFLLHFVKESKQDESGMPNNRFLAERTGGTYSTLKVQPAELEDSGVYFCASSQGAETSVYNEQFFGPGTRLTVL.

Worth noting for this clone: This same CDR3 is encoded by further DNA sequences in the sample. V and J are TRBV4-3 and TRBJ1-2; maybe TRBD1 (6 bases). Per the germline V gene, CDR1 is LGHNA and CDR2 is YSLEER. Trimming pared 1 base from V and 5 bases from J, leaving 11 bases between. The CDR3 consists of 14 residues. The CDR3 nucleotides read TGCGCCAGCAGCCAAGCCGCGGGGGCATATGGCTACACCTTC. Encoded protein: CASSQAAGAYGYTF.

This chain links TRBV12-5 with TRBJ1-4; D uncertain. This CDR3 is 18 amino acids long. Trimming pared 0 bases from V and 7 bases from J, leaving 21 bases between. CDR1 is LGHNT, CDR2 FRNRAP, per germline. The CDR3 protein is CASGLVPLLGTISEKLFF. The CDR3 DNA is TGTGCTAGTGGTTTGGTCCCCCTATTGGGCACCATTAGTGAAAAACTGTTTTTT.

The rearrangement joins TRBV11-2 to TRBJ1-2; 9 positions match TRBD1. The CDR3 length is 13 residues. CDR1 SGHAT and CDR2 FQNNGV come from the germline V gene. Trimming at V came to 1 base and at J to 7 bases, leaving 1 base not matched to a gene. CDR3 protein: CASSLGTGVGYTF. CDR3 DNA sequence: TGTGCCAGCAGCTTAGGGACAGGGGTTGGCTACACCTTC.

This chain uses TRBV5-1 with TRBJ1-2; 7 bases agree with TRBD1. In germline, CDR1 is SGHRS, CDR2 YFSETQ. The CDR3 has 15 amino acids. V shed 0 bases and J 4 bases; nucleotides not matched to a gene: 6. As DNA, the CDR3 is TGCGCCAGCAGCTTGGATCCGGGACAGCTCTATGGCTACACCTTC. It yields the protein CASSLDPGQLYGYTF. The variable domain in full, with the rest retrieved from reference TRBV5-1 and TRBJ1-2, is KAGVTQTPRYLIKTRGQQVTLSCSPISGHRSVSWYQQTPGQGLQFLFEYFSETQRNKGNFPGRFSGRQFSNSRSEMNVSTLELGDSALYLCASSLDPGQLYGYTFGSGTRLTVV.

Concerning this clone: Other nucleotide sequences in the sample specify the same CDR3. The rearrangement uses TRBV30 and TRBJ2-2; 7 bases map to TRBD1. V trimming: 8 bases; J trimming: 4 bases; junction bases outside the gene matches: 10. Per germline, CDR1 GTSNPN and CDR2 SVGIG (reference sequence). CDR3 length equals 14 residues. The CDR3 region has the DNA TGTGCCGGAAATCGGGACAGACCCACCGGGGAGCTGTTTTTT. Its protein product is CAGNRDRPTGELFF.

This clone has more than one count but fewer than ten. CDR3 DNA sequence: TGTGCCAGCAGCTGGACTAGCGGATACACCGGGGAGCTGTTTTTT. Its protein is CASSWTSGYTGELFF. V usage is TRBV11-2 and J usage is TRBJ2-2; TRBD2 agrees at 10 bases. The CDR3 sequence is 15 residues long. With V trimmed by 4 bases and J by 3 bases, 2 bases remained unmatched. The germline gives CDR1 SGHAT, CDR2 FQNNGV.

This clone was counted between two and nine times. The V and J genes are TRBV4-1 and TRBJ2-5; TRBD2 matches 14 bases. The ends lost 0 bases at V and 3 bases at J; junction bases unmatched: 3. CDR3 length: 17 residues. The germline gives CDR1 MGHRA, CDR2 YSYEKL. The DNA for the CDR3 is TGCGCCAGCAGCCAAGATCTGGGACTAGCGGGAGAAGAGACCCAGTACTTC. As protein: CASSQDLGLAGEETQYF.

The CDR3 region is CASSPLGLTNTGELFF. The CDR3 DNA reads as TGTGCCAGCAGTCCACTGGGACTAACGAACACCGGGGAGCTGTTTTTT. The chain joins TRBV27 to TRBJ2-2, with TRBD2 matching 7 bases. This CDR3 has 16 residues. Germline-derived CDR1 and CDR2 are MNHEY and SMNVEV (reference sequence). V dropped 5 bases and J dropped 0; count of bases not matched to a gene: 6.

The V and J genes are TRBV6-1 and TRBJ2-7, with TRBD1 identical over 9 bases. The trim removed 2 bases at V and 3 bases at J, leaving 5 bases unmatched. This CDR3 is built from 15 residues. In germline, CDR1 is MNHNS, CDR2 SASEGT. This chain's CDR3 is CASSELPGQGYEQYF. The DNA for the CDR3 is TGTGCCAGCAGTGAACTTCCGGGACAGGGCTACGAGCAGTACTTC.

V gene TRBV7-9 combines with J gene TRBJ2-1; a weak D match, TRBD1 (6 bases). V gave up 10 bases and J gave up 6 bases, with 19 bases separating them. CDR1 and CDR2 from the germline V gene are SEHNR and FQNEAQ (reference sequence). The CDR3 is 14 amino acids. As DNA, the CDR3 is TGTGCCACCACGAAAACAGGGACGATCAATGAGCAGTTCTTC. It specifies CATTKTGTINEQFF. The full variable domain, in which reference TRBV7-9 and TRBJ2-1 provide the parts outside the CDR3, is DTGVSQNPRHKITKRGQNVTFRCDPISEHNRLYWYRQTLGQGPEFLTYFQNEAQLEKSRLLSDRFSAERPKGSFSTLEIQRTEQGDSAMYLCATTKTGTINEQFFGPGTRLTVL.

The chain combines TRBV9 with TRBJ2-1, with D perhaps TRBD2 (5 bases). Germline CDR1 SGDLS, CDR2 YYNGEE. V was cut by 0 bases and J by 1 base, with 11 bases left in between. The CDR3 loop spans 16 amino acids. The CDR3 DNA reads TGTGCCAGCAGCGTAGAGCCGGGGTTTTCCTACAATGAGCAGTTCTTC. Translated, it gives CASSVEPGFSYNEQFF. Complete variable domain (other parts from reference TRBV9 and TRBJ2-1): DSGVTQTPKHLITATGQRVTLRCSPRSGDLSVYWYQQSLDQGLQFLIQYYNGEERAKGNILERFSAQQFPDLHSELNLSSLELGDSALYFCASSVEPGFSYNEQFFGPGTRLTVL.

This clone appeared a few times. The chain uses TRBV5-4 and TRBJ2-7; 7 bases map to TRBD2. The CDR3 is 13 amino acids. Germline loops: CDR1 SGHNT, CDR2 YYREEE (reference sequence). With 1 base clipped from V and 3 bases from J, the junction kept 1 base outside the gene matches. CDR3 bases: TGTGCCAGCAGCTTGACTAGCGACTACGAGCAGTACTTC. Amino acids: CASSLTSDYEQYF.

The chain uses TRBV5-1 and TRBJ1-4; 8 bases are a match to TRBD1. With V trimmed by 4 bases and J by 8 bases, 4 bases remained unmatched. This CDR3 has 13 amino acids. Germline V gene lookup returns CDR1 SGHRS and CDR2 YFSETQ. CDR3 coding DNA: TGCGCCAGCAGCCGGGACAGGAGCGAAAAACTGTTTTTT. As protein: CASSRDRSEKLFF.

This sequence joins TRBV5-1 and TRBJ2-3; TRBD2 agrees at 8 bases. Germline V gene data show CDR1 as SGHRS and CDR2 as YFSETQ. V trimming: 2 bases; J trimming: 6 bases; junction bases outside the gene matches: 11. The CDR3 loop spans 16 amino acids. The CDR3 sequence is CASSFPPAGVLDTQYF. The DNA of the CDR3 is TGCGCCAGCAGCTTCCCGCCAGCGGGAGTCTTGGATACGCAGTATTTT.

The chain carries TRBV5-1 and TRBJ1-6, with a tentative D call TRBD1 (6 bases). Trimming cost V 1 base and J 5 bases, with 10 bases left between them. Germline V gene lookup returns CDR1 SGHRS and CDR2 YFSETQ. The length of the CDR3 is 15 residues. The chain's CDR3 is CASSLLDSNNSPLHF. CDR3 nucleotides: TGCGCCAGCAGCTTGTTGGACAGTAATAATTCACCCCTCCACTTT.

This chain joins TRBV4-1 and TRBJ2-7; 9 nucleotides agree with TRBD1. Trimming cost V 1 base and J 3 bases; bases outside gene matches: 4. The germline CDR1 and CDR2 sequences are MGHRA and YSYEKL. The CDR3 is made up of 15 amino acids. The DNA for the CDR3 is TGCGCCAGCAGCCAAGTGTGGGACAGGGACTACGAGCAGTACTTC. It yields the protein CASSQVWDRDYEQYF.

This clone was observed a handful of times. The chain links TRBV19 to TRBJ2-1, with D possibly matching TRBD1 (5 bases). Germline V CDR1 and CDR2: LNHDA, SQIVND (reference sequence). The CDR3 extends over 12 amino acids. Trimming took 6 bases from V and 9 from J, leaving 12 bases between them. The DNA for the CDR3 is TGTGCCAGTAGCCCCTTTAGGGGTGAGCAGTTCTTC. It yields the protein CASSPFRGEQFF.

This chain links TRBV18 with TRBJ2-3; D remains unclear. V was cut by 3 bases and J by 6 bases, with 10 bases left in between. CDR1 and CDR2 from the germline V gene are KGHSH and LQKENI. The CDR3 consists of 13 residues. The DNA for the CDR3 is TGTGCCAGCTCACCCCATTCCGGGGATACGCAGTATTTT. This translates into CASSPHSGDTQYF.

This clone was observed a few times. This chain uses TRBV4-1 with TRBJ1-2; D not resolved. Deletions cut 1 base from V and 1 base from J, with 7 bases between. The CDR3 contains 14 residues. The germline V gene has CDR1 MGHRA and CDR2 YSYEKL. The CDR3 loop reads CASSQVVGNYGYTF. The CDR3 DNA is TGCGCCAGCAGCCAAGTTGTCGGTAACTATGGCTACACCTTC.

CDR3 sequence (DNA): TGTGCCAGCAGCGTGGGGCGGACAGCCACAGATACGCAGTATTTT. Translation: CASSVGRTATDTQYF. The chain links TRBV9 to TRBJ2-3, with D perhaps TRBD1 (6 bases). Germline-derived CDR1 and CDR2 are SGDLS and YYNGEE. The CDR3 has 15 residues. V lost 2 bases, J lost 2 bases, and 12 bases lay in between.

The rearrangement uses TRBV4-2 and TRBJ1-6; 12 bases agree with TRBD1. CDR1 is LGHNA, CDR2 YNFKEQ, per germline. With 2 bases clipped from V and 7 bases from J, the junction kept 6 bases outside the gene matches. The CDR3 runs to 17 residues. This CDR3 is CASSQSGQGAGNSPLHF. In DNA form, the CDR3 reads TGTGCCAGCAGCCAATCGGGACAGGGGGCAGGCAATTCACCCCTCCACTTT.

V is TRBV19 and J is TRBJ1-1, with 7 bases lining up with TRBD1. The CDR3 extends over 14 amino acids. V shed 7 bases and J 5 bases; nucleotides not matched to a gene: 10. The V gene's germline CDR1 is LNHDA and CDR2 SQIVND (reference sequence). For the CDR3, the DNA is TGTGCCAGTATCCCACCTACAGGGGCGACTGAAGCTTTCTTT. As protein: CASIPPTGATEAFF.

This chain connects TRBV7-9 to TRBJ1-1, with TRBD1 matching over 7 bases. V was clipped by 5 bases and J by 2 bases; unmatched bases: 8. Germline V gene lookup returns CDR1 SEHNR and CDR2 FQNEAQ (reference sequence). CDR3 length: 15 amino acids. CDR3 bases: TGTGCCAGCAGCCCACCCGGGACAGCTAACACTGAAGCTTTCTTT. It is translated as CASSPPGTANTEAFF.

The rearrangement links TRBV30 to TRBJ2-7; 8 positions match TRBD2. The V gene's germline CDR1 is GTSNPN and CDR2 SVGIG (reference sequence). V trimming: 5 bases; J trimming: 6 bases; junction bases outside the gene matches: 15. The CDR3 length is 15 residues. This chain's CDR3 is CAWVIGRAGFGEQYF. CDR3 bases: TGTGCCTGGGTCATCGGGAGGGCCGGGTTCGGCGAGCAGTACTTC. Drawing the rest from reference TRBV30 and TRBJ2-7, the complete variable domain is SQTIHQWPATLVQPVGSPLSLECTVEGTSNPNLYWYRQAAGRGLQLLFYSVGIGQISSEVPQNLSASRPQDRQFILSSKKLLLSDSGFYLCAWVIGRAGFGEQYFGPGTRLTVT.

In its sample, this clone is medium-sized (0.01 to 0.1%). V is TRBV6-5 and J is TRBJ2-7; D perhaps matches TRBD2 (5 bases). Germline-derived CDR1 and CDR2 are MNHEY and SVGAGI. CDR3 size: 14 residues. V shed 6 bases and J shed 0 bases, with 12 bases lying between them. In DNA form, the CDR3 reads TGTGCCAGCAGCGTCGGGGTCGGCTCCTACGAGCAGTACTTC. Its protein product is CASSVGVGSYEQYF.

This clone appeared once. CDR3 sequence reads: CASSHTGTGLSGANVLTF. CDR3 DNA: TGCGCCAGCAGCCACACCGGGACAGGGCTCTCTGGGGCCAACGTCCTGACTTTC. The V and J genes are TRBV4-1 and TRBJ2-6, with TRBD1 matching 9 bases. With V trimmed by 3 bases and J by 0 bases, 6 bases remained unmatched. The germline V gene has CDR1 MGHRA and CDR2 YSYEKL. The CDR3 is 18 amino acids.

The chain is built from TRBV6-6 and TRBJ2-7, with 8 nucleotides matching TRBD2. CDR1 and CDR2 from the germline V gene are MNHNY and SVGAGI (reference sequence). V trimming: 5 bases; J trimming: 2 bases; junction bases outside the gene matches: 5. The CDR3 totals 14 residues. This CDR3 reads CASSVPGLAYEQYF. For the CDR3, the DNA is TGTGCCAGCAGTGTACCGGGACTAGCCTACGAGCAGTACTTC.